The 3 T cell receptor beta chains reported below all come from one sample, sequenced in a study of STAT5B mutations in CD4+ large granular lymphocyte leukemia. The data were produced by immunoSEQ multiplex PCR, yet TCRdb's version contains in-frame clones alone and is incomplete. The sample lists tens of thousands of clones, 68% occurring once. The sequenced material came from CD4+ T cells from blood buffy coats. The receptors stem from a human donor in good health.

The chain uses TRBV5-1 and TRBJ1-1, with 8 bases matching TRBD1. This CDR3 contains 15 residues. Germline V gene sequence: CDR1 SGHRS, CDR2 YFSETQ. With V trimmed by 3 bases and J by 0 bases, 4 bases remained unmatched. This chain's CDR3 is CASSSSRGLNTEAFF. The CDR3 region has the DNA TGCGCCAGCAGCTCTTCCAGGGGGCTGAACACTGAAGCTTTCTTT.

The V gene is TRBV5-1, the J gene TRBJ2-5; TRBD1 matches 10 bases. The CDR3 has 15 amino acids. In germline, CDR1 is SGHRS, CDR2 YFSETQ. J lost 1 base, V lost 2 bases, and 2 bases had no gene match. This CDR3 reads CASSFGQGGQETQYF. The CDR3 DNA reads TGCGCCAGCAGCTTTGGACAGGGGGGCCAAGAGACCCAGTACTTC.

The V call is TRBV11-2, the J call TRBJ2-5, with 10 bases fitting TRBD2. CDR3 length equals 15 residues. Unmatched junction bases numbered 7, after V lost 4 bases and J lost 5 bases. Germline V gene sequence: CDR1 SGHAT, CDR2 FQNNGV. The CDR3 DNA reads as TGTGCCAGCAGCTCCCAGCGGGGGGGCCGTGAGACCCAGTACTTC. This encodes CASSSQRGGRETQYF.